The 23 T cell receptor beta chains presented below share a single source sample, sequenced in a study of T cell changes during pregnancy in multiple sclerosis (dated by TCRdb to between 2018 and 2021). Library preparation used the immunoSEQ multiplex PCR assay. Imported from immuneACCESS, the table was reduced by TCRdb to in-frame sequences with V and J called. These copies leave out some clones; in studies compared against another copy, an unresolved V gene accounts for under half, and the cause of the remainder is not known. The sample table lists about 89,000 clones, 94% of them with a count of one. About 0.84% of the sample is taken by the ten largest. The sample here was peripheral blood, taken in the third trimester of pregnancy. These receptors originate from a female donor with multiple sclerosis, enrolled in a pregnancy study.

This clone was seen a few times. This sequence joins TRBV21-1 and TRBJ1-1; the table's D call TRBD1 went unverified against the DNA. TRBV21-1 is annotated as a pseudogene. This CDR3 contains 15 residues. Here the CDR3 reads CARAEGTGRNTEAFF. The CDR3 nucleotides are TGTGCCAGGGCCGAGGGTACAGGGAGGAACACTGAAGCTTTCTTT.

The chain has TRBV4-1 and TRBJ2-4; 8 bases agree with TRBD2. The CDR3 is 15 residues long. The V gene end was trimmed by 1 base and the J gene end by 5 bases; junction bases not matched to a gene: 4. CDR1 and CDR2 (germline): MGHRA, YSYEKL. CDR3 sequence: CASSQGSGGENIQYF. DNA of the CDR3: TGCGCCAGCAGCCAAGGGTCGGGGGGGGAAAACATTCAGTACTTC.

The genes are TRBV19 and TRBJ2-1; TRBD1 matches at 8 bases. Trimming cost V 7 bases and J 7 bases; bases outside gene matches: 15. CDR3 length: 16 residues. Germline V CDR1 and CDR2: LNHDA, SQIVND (reference sequence). The CDR3 DNA sequence: TGTGCCAGTAACCTGGGTCAGGGGGCTATTGGGAATGAGCAGTTCTTC. This codes for CASNLGQGAIGNEQFF.

The V call is TRBV4-2, the J call TRBJ2-5; 9 nucleotides match TRBD2. This CDR3 is 16 amino acids long. CDR1 LGHNA and CDR2 YNFKEQ come from the germline V gene. V dropped 0 bases and J dropped 2; count of bases not matched to a gene: 4. The CDR3 sequence: CASSQDWLAGQETQYF. The DNA of the CDR3 is TGTGCCAGCAGCCAAGATTGGCTAGCGGGACAAGAGACCCAGTACTTC.

This clone is a singleton in its sample. The rearrangement uses TRBV19 and TRBJ2-7; 9 bases match TRBD2. V gave up 3 bases and J gave up 2 bases; unmatched junction bases: 11. The CDR3 contains 17 residues. CDR1 and CDR2 (germline): LNHDA, SQIVND (reference sequence). The CDR3 bases are TGTGCCAGTAGTATTATCTTCGGAGTAGCGGGGGCCTACGAGCAGTACTTC. Translated: CASSIIFGVAGAYEQYF.

The chain joins TRBV19 to TRBJ1-2; a weak D match, TRBD1 (5 bases). The CDR3 has 14 amino acids. Trimming took off 9 bases at V and 1 base at J, with 15 bases between the two ends. CDR1 LNHDA and CDR2 SQIVND come from the germline V gene (reference sequence). CDR3 sequence: CASYQAGVNYGYTF. CDR3 in DNA: TGTGCCAGCTACCAAGCGGGGGTTAACTATGGCTACACCTTC.

The chain combines TRBV25-1 with TRBJ1-2; 8 nucleotides line up with TRBD1. Losses at the gene ends were 4 bases for V and 4 bases for J; bases not matched to a gene: 8. This CDR3 has 15 amino acids. From germline, CDR1 is MGHDK and CDR2 SYGVNS. CDR3 protein: CASSARTGIGYGYTF. CDR3 sequence (DNA): TGTGCCAGCAGTGCCCGGACAGGGATCGGCTATGGCTACACCTTC.

V is TRBV7-6 and J is TRBJ1-1; the D gene is possibly TRBD1 (5 bases). CDR3 length: 13 residues. With 5 bases removed from V and 1 base from J, the gap between germline ends came to 8 bases. Germline assignment: CDR1 SGHVS and CDR2 FNYEAQ. CDR3 residues: CASSVTGNTEAFF. The CDR3 DNA reads TGTGCCAGCAGCGTAACAGGGAACACTGAAGCTTTCTTT.

The chain has TRBV5-1 and TRBJ2-1, with 10 bases that match TRBD1. The CDR3 extends over 17 amino acids. CDR1 is SGHRS, CDR2 YFSETQ, per germline. The V gene end was trimmed by 5 bases and the J gene end by 3 bases; junction bases not matched to a gene: 11. The CDR3 spells CASRGTGDRASYNEQFF. The CDR3 DNA follows: TGCGCCAGCAGGGGGACAGGGGATCGAGCAAGCTACAATGAGCAGTTCTTC.

The V call is TRBV10-3, the J call TRBJ1-5; maybe TRBD1 (6 bases). There are 13 residues in the CDR3. Trimming took 10 bases from V and 3 from J, leaving 13 bases between them. Germline CDR1 is ENHRY and CDR2 is SYGVKD. CDR3: CASHGQINQPQHF. CDR3 DNA: TGTGCCAGCCATGGACAGATCAATCAGCCCCAGCATTTT.

The gene calls are TRBV6-6 and TRBJ2-1; the D gene is possibly TRBD2 (6 bases). V was cut by 11 bases and J by 7 bases, with 21 bases left in between. The CDR3 contains 14 residues. CDR1 is MNHNY and CDR2 is SVGAGI in the germline V gene (reference sequence). Here the CDR3 reads CAAQGGGPRNEQFF. The CDR3 DNA reads as TGTGCCGCTCAAGGTGGAGGGCCTCGGAATGAGCAGTTCTTC.

This chain connects TRBV4-1 to TRBJ1-2; D is uncertain. The ends were cut back, 4 bases at V and 6 bases at J, with 12 bases in the middle. Germline CDR1 is MGHRA and CDR2 is YSYEKL. This CDR3 has 13 residues. CDR3 protein: CASSPHGRDGYTF. The CDR3 region has the DNA TGCGCCAGCAGCCCCCACGGGCGGGATGGCTACACCTTC.

The chain carries TRBV10-3 and TRBJ2-2, with 9 bases matching TRBD2. V was clipped by 4 bases and J by 1 base; unmatched bases: 13. Germline CDR1 ENHRY, CDR2 SYGVKD. The CDR3 extends over 19 amino acids. CDR3 nucleotides: TGTGCCATCAGTGGAAGGCCTAGCGGGAAGGAGTGGAACACCGGGGAGCTGTTTTTT. It codes for CAISGRPSGKEWNTGELFF.

The chain combines TRBV7-2 with TRBJ2-7, with 9 bases fitting TRBD2. J lost 3 bases, V lost 2 bases, and 5 bases had no gene match. The length of the CDR3 is 15 residues. CDR1 SGHTA and CDR2 FQGNSA come from the germline V gene. This chain's CDR3 is CASSLFAAGGYEQYF. CDR3 bases: TGTGCCAGCAGCTTATTTGCAGCGGGGGGCTACGAGCAGTACTTC.

This chain links TRBV15 with TRBJ1-3, with a weak D call TRBD1 (6 bases). There are 16 residues in the CDR3. Trimming removed 1 base at V and 0 bases at J, with 10 bases between. Germline values: CDR1 LNHNV, CDR2 YYDKDF (reference sequence). CDR3 nucleotides: TGTGCCACCAGCAGAGGGGACACCCGCTCTGGAAACACCATATATTTT. The encoded protein is CATSRGDTRSGNTIYF.

The chain couples TRBV5-1 to TRBJ2-7; TRBD1 matches at 7 bases. J was trimmed by 7 bases and V by 5 bases; bases with no gene match: 15. This CDR3 is built from 15 residues. CDR1 SGHRS and CDR2 YFSETQ come from the germline V gene. CDR3 coding DNA: TGCGCCAGCAGTTTGACAGGGAGTTTTTTGGAGGAGCAGTACTTC. Translating it yields CASSLTGSFLEEQYF.

This chain joins TRBV6-1 and TRBJ1-2; D unresolved. CDR1 is MNHNS and CDR2 is SASEGT in the germline V gene. The CDR3 covers 16 residues. V gave up 2 bases and J gave up 4 bases, with 17 bases separating them. The DNA of the CDR3 is TGTGCCAGCAGTGAAAGTAGATTTAGTATGATCTATGGCTACACCTTC. Its protein is CASSESRFSMIYGYTF.

The chain combines TRBV5-8 with TRBJ1-1; a possible D gene is TRBD1 (5 bases). CDR1 SGHTS and CDR2 YDEGEE come from the germline V gene. V dropped 5 bases and J dropped 0 bases, with 11 bases sitting between them. The CDR3 contains 14 residues. The CDR3 sequence: CASSSGLLNTEAFF. Here the CDR3 DNA reads TGTGCCAGCAGTTCGGGACTTTTGAACACTGAAGCTTTCTTT.

The rearrangement links TRBV12-2 to TRBJ2-7; no DNA check was done on the table's D call, TRBD2. TRBV12-2 is a recognized pseudogene. The CDR3 has 20 amino acids. CDR3 region: CASRLAAEEDGKVSRVEQYF. The DNA of the CDR3 is TGTGCAAGTCGCTTAGCAGCTGAAGAAGACGGCAAGGTTTCCCGGGTCGAGCAGTACTTC.

This chain uses TRBV6-5 with TRBJ1-5; possible D gene TRBD1, 5 bases. The CDR3 is 14 amino acids. CDR1 and CDR2 (germline): MNHEY, SVGAGI. The V end lost 6 bases, the J end lost 4 bases, and 13 bases lay between the germline ends. The CDR3 loop reads CASSPLGGNQPQHF. The CDR3 nucleotides are TGTGCCAGCAGCCCCCTGGGGGGGAATCAGCCCCAGCATTTT.

The chain recombines TRBV11-2 with TRBJ1-1, with a weak D call TRBD1 (6 bases). This CDR3 region has 12 residues. The germline V and J ends were trimmed by 3 bases and 9 bases, with 11 bases remaining between them. In germline, CDR1 is SGHAT, CDR2 FQNNGV. The CDR3: CASSFQGRKAFF. The CDR3 coding sequence is TGTGCCAGCAGCTTTCAGGGGCGGAAAGCTTTCTTT.

This clone was detected only once. The chain recombines TRBV4-2 with TRBJ2-3; the D gene is possibly TRBD1 (6 bases). This CDR3 spans 15 amino acids. V lost 4 bases, J lost 2 bases, and 13 bases lay in between. Germline loops: CDR1 LGHNA, CDR2 YNFKEQ. The CDR3 here is CASSPRGGDTDTQYF. The CDR3 region has the DNA TGTGCCAGCAGCCCCAGGGGTGGGGACACAGATACGCAGTATTTT.

V and J are TRBV15 and TRBJ2-4, with 8 positions matching TRBD1. The V segment lost 0 bases and the J segment 2 bases; nucleotides outside the gene matches: 6. The CDR3 is 17 residues long. Germline V gene sequence: CDR1 LNHNV, CDR2 YYDKDF (reference sequence). DNA for the CDR3: TGTGCCACCAGCAGAGATGGGCAGGGGGCAACCAAAAACATTCAGTACTTC. Its protein product is CATSRDGQGATKNIQYF. Variable domain in full (rest from reference TRBV15 and TRBJ2-4): DAMVIQNPRYQVTQFGKPVTLSCSQTLNHNVMYWYQQKSSQAPKLLFHYYDKDFNNEADTPDNFQSRRPNTSFCFLDIRSPGLGDTAMYLCATSRDGQGATKNIQYFGAGTRLSVL.